The 14 T cell receptor beta chains below were found in one sample sequenced in a study of blood T cells in healthy people across ages. Alongside a J-beta primer mix, a sample-barcoded 5' primer served in a second PCR lasting about 7 to 11 cycles. TCRdb re-analysed the 5' RACE reads in MiXCR, keeping a single row per CDR3 protein. The sample lists around 1,700,000 distinct CDR3 sequences, over 25% occurring once. Sequencing was performed on blood. Receptor source: a woman aged 25 to 39 in good health.

This clonotype appeared a few times. The chain couples TRBV20-1 to TRBJ2-7; D unresolved. This CDR3 is built from 15 residues. Germline lookup yields CDR1 DFQATT and CDR2 SNEGSKA (reference sequence). Trimming took off 0 bases at V and 0 bases at J, with 12 bases between the two ends. The CDR3: CSARDGRQDSYEQYF. CDR3 DNA: TGCAGTGCTAGAGATGGCAGGCAGGACTCCTACGAGCAGTACTTC.

This clonotype was recorded a few times. V is TRBV11-3 and J is TRBJ2-1; possibly TRBD2 for D (8 bases). This CDR3 has 18 amino acids. Germline CDR1 and CDR2: SGHNT and YENEEA. Between the trimmed V and J ends, which lost 5 bases and 2 bases, there was a span of 22 bases. CDR3 sequence: CASSRGGGGRTPYNEQFF. The CDR3 DNA follows: TGTGCCAGCAGCCGCGGAGGGGGCGGGAGGACCCCCTACAATGAGCAGTTCTTC.

This clonotype was counted between two and nine times. The V and J genes are TRBV20-1 and TRBJ2-1; 9 nucleotides line up with TRBD2. Germline V lookup: CDR1 DFQATT, CDR2 SNEGSKA (reference sequence). The CDR3 extends over 12 amino acids. CDR3 protein: CGGLGSGGLQFF. The CDR3 DNA is TGCGGCGGTTTAGGTAGCGGGGGTCTGCAGTTCTTC.

V gene TRBV14 combines with J gene TRBJ2-1; 8 bases align to TRBD2. Germline trimming cut 4 bases from V and 6 bases from J; bases unmatched to any gene: 5. This CDR3 comprises 14 residues. CDR1 and CDR2 (germline): SGHDN, FVKESK. CDR3 loop: CASSRGTSRNEQFF. In nucleotides, the CDR3 is TGTGCCAGCAGCCGAGGGACTAGTCGCAATGAGCAGTTCTTC.

The chain carries TRBV11-2 and TRBJ2-1; 8 bases fit TRBD1. The CDR3 runs to 19 residues. Trimming at V came to 1 base and at J to 1 base, leaving 12 bases not matched to a gene. From germline, CDR1 is SGHAT and CDR2 FQNNGV. CDR3 protein: CASSLGGKVTGVSYNEQFF. The CDR3 DNA is TGTGCCAGCAGCTTAGGGGGAAAGGTGACAGGGGTGTCCTACAATGAGCAGTTCTTC.

V usage is TRBV2 and J usage is TRBJ1-6; D gene unclear. V gave up 2 bases and J gave up 10 bases, with 9 bases separating them. This CDR3 is 13 amino acids long. The germline V gene encodes CDR1 SNHLY and CDR2 FYNNEI. The CDR3, as DNA: TGTGCCAGCAGTGAACGGTTCGGCTCACCCCTCCACTTT. This codes for CASSERFGSPLHF.

This rearrangement joins TRBV12-3 or TRBV12-4 to TRBJ2-3; possible D gene TRBD1, 5 bases. V was trimmed by 5 bases and J by 10 bases, leaving 13 bases between them. This CDR3 region has 12 residues. CDR3 in amino acids: CASSQSREPQYF. The CDR3 bases are TGTGCCAGCAGTCAGAGCAGGGAACCGCAGTATTTT.

The table lists this clonotype with a few counts. The chain employs TRBV9 and TRBJ1-4; D gene unclear. The V end was cut by 4 bases, the J end by 7 bases, with 17 bases between. The germline V gene has CDR1 SGDLS and CDR2 YYNGEE. The CDR3 runs to 15 residues. CDR3 nucleotide sequence: TGTGCCAGCAGCCCTCGACACTCTGCTTTTGAAAAACTGTTTTTT. Protein product: CASSPRHSAFEKLFF.

The V gene is TRBV6-1, the J gene TRBJ1-1; 7 nucleotides align to TRBD1. CDR1 MNHNS and CDR2 SASEGT come from the germline V gene. The length of the CDR3 is 15 residues. V lost 8 bases, J lost 1 base, and 10 bases stayed unmatched. The CDR3 coding sequence is TGTGCCAGCCTCCTACAGGGGACTCCGAACACTGAAGCTTTCTTT. This gives the protein CASLLQGTPNTEAFF.

Only a few counts were recorded for this clonotype. A read error may produce the germline difference seen at one junction end. The rearrangement uses TRBV20-1 and TRBJ2-1; 7 bases fit TRBD2. CDR3 size: 16 residues. Germline values: CDR1 DFQATT, CDR2 SNEGSKA (reference sequence). CDR3 DNA: TGCAGTGCTCCTCCAACCCTAGCGGTTTACTACGATGAGCAGTTCTTC. Residues: CSAPPTLAVYYDEQFF.

The V gene is TRBV7-9, the J gene TRBJ2-1, with TRBD2 as a possible D gene (5 bases). Germline CDR1 reads SEHNR; CDR2 reads FQNEAQ (reference sequence). Trimming cost V 6 bases and J 7 bases, with 19 bases left between them. The CDR3 runs to 15 residues. Here the CDR3 reads CASSQAPRGTNEQFF. Here the CDR3 DNA reads TGTGCCAGCAGTCAGGCCCCCCGGGGTACTAATGAGCAGTTCTTC.

This clonotype has a handful of counts. The chain combines TRBV25-1 with TRBJ2-7; 13 bases line up with TRBD2. The CDR3 runs to 18 residues. The germline V gene encodes CDR1 MGHDK and CDR2 SYGVNS. Germline trimming cut 4 bases from V and 6 bases from J; bases unmatched to any gene: 15. DNA of the CDR3: TGTGCCAGCAGTGGATCGGGACTAGCGGGATCTCCTTCCGGCGAGCAGTACTTC. Its protein is CASSGSGLAGSPSGEQYF.

In its sample, this clonotype was seen a few times. V and J are TRBV6-1 and TRBJ1-5; weak D call: TRBD1 (5 bases). The germline V gene encodes CDR1 MNHNS and CDR2 SASEGT. The CDR3 is 12 amino acids. V lost 8 bases and J lost 6, with 11 bases in between. The CDR3 spells CASGQGSQPQHF. CDR3 nucleotide sequence: TGTGCCAGCGGGCAGGGCAGTCAGCCCCAGCATTTT.

This clonotype appeared a few times. DNA of the CDR3: TGCGCCAGCAGCTTCGTTTCGGGACTAGCGAACGAGCAGTACTTC. Protein product: CASSFVSGLANEQYF. The chain employs TRBV5-1 and TRBJ2-7, with 10 bases matching TRBD2. The CDR3 runs 15 residues. Looked up from germline, CDR1 is SGHRS and CDR2 is YFSETQ. The junction had 7 bases not matched to a gene; V was cut back by 2 bases and J by 5 bases.